This entry concerns a single T cell receptor beta chain. Its antigen remains unidentified. A junction boundary mismatches the germline segment, possibly from a read error. CDR3 size: 16 residues. The germline CDR1 and CDR2 sequences are SGHKS and YYEKEE (reference sequence). TCRdb fed the 5' RACE reads into MiXCR, producing one record per CDR3 protein. Of approximately 180,000 distinct CDR3 sequences in the sample, about 6.2% were seen once. This entry is derived from a study of T cells after yellow fever vaccination. As for the study in general: Fractions with few cells were prepared using SMART-Seq v4 Ultra Low Input. Overall study results and limits: It was a weaker secondary response, yet one that peaked faster, at day 5 versus 15.

J is TRBJ1-1 and V is TRBV5-5; tentative D call: TRBD1 (6 bases). Sequenced material: CD4+ T cells sorted from PBMCs, taken on the day of the first yellow fever vaccination. This sequence originates from a man between 18 and 35 years old who received the YFV17D yellow fever vaccine. CDR3 residues: CAISLAGGASNTEAFF. The CDR3 nucleotides read TGTGCCATCAGCTTGGCGGGGGGGGCTTCGAACACTGAAGCTTTCTTT.